This is a list of T cell receptor beta chains from one sample in a study of T cell clusters in autoimmune cytopenias. For each CDR3 protein, TCRdb gives one entry from its re-call of the multiplex PCR reads, without DNA. This table holds approximately 10,000 distinct CDR3 sequences. Sequencing used peripheral blood. The receptors here all came from a human donor with an autoimmune cytopenia or autoimmune hepatitis (not recorded which). CDR3s include the opening cysteine and the closing phenylalanine or tryptophan. Some rows mark clone size as missing; the rest say once, few, many or name a class of expanded clone.

CDR3aa,abundance,v_gene,j_gene
CASSQACRDPRGRGTNQPQHF,-,TRBV4-3,TRBJ1-5
CATSGSTGETQYF,-,TRBV24-1,TRBJ2-5
CASSLGRLNTEAFF,-,TRBV27,TRBJ1-1
CAWSGLPRWGGTEAFF,-,TRBV30,TRBJ1-1
CASRYTRLGEQFF,-,TRBV12-3/TRBV12-4,TRBJ2-1
CASSLDPAGGTKLFF,-,TRBV5-4,TRBJ1-4
CASSTDRAGELFF,-,TRBV7-9,TRBJ2-2
CASSPSINPGFEGLFF,-,TRBV12-3/TRBV12-4,TRBJ1-4
CATSRDARPEGEQYF,medium-sized,TRBV15,TRBJ2-7
CASSLGTGFYGYTF,-,TRBV7-9,TRBJ1-2
CAISERGGDSNYGYTF,-,TRBV10-3,TRBJ1-2
CASSRAIFGGVQETQYF,medium-sized,TRBV6-2/TRBV6-3,TRBJ2-5
CASSLPSGSYNEQFF,-,TRBV5-1,TRBJ2-1
CATSDSWGTLFSTDTQYF,-,TRBV24-1,TRBJ2-3
CSVILGRGYGYTF,-,TRBV29-1,TRBJ1-2
CAFHGQGANEQFF,-,TRBV30,TRBJ2-1
CASSELAGGSHQPQHF,-,TRBV6-5,TRBJ1-5
CASSGRGDTDTQYF,-,TRBV6-4,TRBJ2-3
CASSPGQGRDRELFF,medium-sized,TRBV13,TRBJ2-2
CASTRGGRDSYEQYF,-,TRBV23-1,TRBJ2-7
CASSFGGTGTEAFF,-,TRBV5-4,TRBJ1-1
CASSYSWDSDYGYTF,-,TRBV6-5,TRBJ1-2
CSVGDSFYEQYF,medium-sized,TRBV29-1,TRBJ2-7
CAWREGRVAAFF,-,TRBV30,TRBJ1-1
CASSERGQRGVYGYTF,medium-sized,TRBV6-4,TRBJ1-2
CSASHGQGYYEQYF,-,TRBV20-1,TRBJ2-7
CASSLSRVEKTQYF,-,TRBV27,TRBJ2-5
CASRPTPGQTLANYGYTF,-,TRBV6-1,TRBJ1-2
CASSSYTLELFF,medium-sized,TRBV11-1,TRBJ2-2
CASSQYGGSSYNEQFF,-,TRBV4-2,TRBJ2-1
CASTTWGLGTDTQYF,medium-sized,TRBV6-6,TRBJ2-3
CASSRLGSGQETQYF,medium-sized,TRBV12-3/TRBV12-4,TRBJ2-5
CASSPEGSYGYTF,-,TRBV6-5,TRBJ1-2
CATSGTANTGELFF,-,TRBV24-1,TRBJ2-2
CASSPGQYTGELFF,medium-sized,TRBV5-5,TRBJ2-2
CASSIPWAPNEQFF,medium-sized,TRBV19,TRBJ2-1
CASRAETASTDTQYF,-,TRBV6-2/TRBV6-3,TRBJ2-3
CASSQDLAKNIQYF,-,TRBV6-1,TRBJ2-4
CASSPPGLAGGTTYNEQFF,-,TRBV11-1,TRBJ2-1
CASSQTTAAGYGYTF,-,TRBV5-6,TRBJ1-2
CASSLGGLAKNIQYF,-,TRBV7-9,TRBJ2-4
CASSSPQGWTEAFF,medium-sized,TRBV19,TRBJ1-1
CASMALNTGELFF,medium-sized,TRBV6-6,TRBJ2-2
CASSYLTGTDQPQHF,medium-sized,TRBV6-6,TRBJ1-5